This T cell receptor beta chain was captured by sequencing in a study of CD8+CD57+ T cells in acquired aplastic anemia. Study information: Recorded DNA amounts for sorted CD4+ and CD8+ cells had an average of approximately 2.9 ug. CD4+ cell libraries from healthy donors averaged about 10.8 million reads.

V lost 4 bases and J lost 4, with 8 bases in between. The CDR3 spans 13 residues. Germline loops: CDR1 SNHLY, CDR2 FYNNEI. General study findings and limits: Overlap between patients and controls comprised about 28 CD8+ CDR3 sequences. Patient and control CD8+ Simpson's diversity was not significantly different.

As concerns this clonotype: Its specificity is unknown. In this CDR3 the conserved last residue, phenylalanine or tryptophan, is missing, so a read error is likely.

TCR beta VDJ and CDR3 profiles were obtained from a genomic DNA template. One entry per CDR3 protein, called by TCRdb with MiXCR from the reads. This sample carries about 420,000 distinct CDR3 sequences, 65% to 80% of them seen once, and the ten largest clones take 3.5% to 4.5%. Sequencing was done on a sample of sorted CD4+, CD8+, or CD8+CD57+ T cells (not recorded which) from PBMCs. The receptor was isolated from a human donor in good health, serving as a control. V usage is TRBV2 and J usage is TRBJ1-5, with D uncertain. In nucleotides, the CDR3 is TGTGCCAGCAGTGGTCCTGAGAATCAGCCCCAGCATCTT. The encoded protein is CASSGPENQPQHL.